What follows are 11 T cell receptor beta chains derived from one specimen sequenced in a study of blood T cell repertoires in COVID-19. Generated by immunoSEQ multiplex PCR, the TCRdb table keeps only in-frame clones and is missing some. The table has roughly 190,000 clones, under 90% seen once. Material: peripheral blood. The receptors come from a man between 60 and 75 years old with acute or convalescent COVID-19.

The genes are TRBV7-3 and TRBJ2-3; the D gene is possibly TRBD2 (6 bases). Trimming stripped 0 bases from V and 3 bases from J, with 13 bases between. Germline loops: CDR1 SGHTA, CDR2 FQGTGA. CDR3 size: 16 residues. Here the CDR3 DNA reads TGTGCCAGCAGCTTAACGCGGGGAAGGAGGACAGATACGCAGTATTTT. It specifies CASSLTRGRRTDTQYF.

The CDR3 region has the DNA TGTGCCAGCAGCTTTTTGGGACTAGCGGCCCGGAGCTCCTACAATGAGCAGTTCTTC. Translation: CASSFLGLAARSSYNEQFF. The V gene is TRBV5-4, the J gene TRBJ2-1; the match to TRBD2 covers 11 bases. J was trimmed by 0 bases and V by 2 bases; bases with no gene match: 10. This CDR3 comprises 19 residues. Germline CDR1 and CDR2: SGHNT and YYREEE (reference sequence).

The CDR3 sequence is CASSPWGDQPQHF. The DNA for the CDR3 is TGTGCCAGCAGCCCCTGGGGAGATCAGCCCCAGCATTTT. This sequence joins TRBV9 and TRBJ1-5; no clear D. The germline gives CDR1 SGDLS, CDR2 YYNGEE. V was pared by 4 bases and J by 5 bases, with 10 bases between. The CDR3 runs 13 residues.

This clone was counted between two and nine times. The chain employs TRBV6-5 and TRBJ1-6, with 9 positions matching TRBD1. The CDR3 sequence is 13 residues long. With 10 bases clipped from V and 9 bases from J, the junction kept 7 bases outside the gene matches. Germline V CDR1 and CDR2: MNHEY, SVGAGI. The CDR3 spells CATGTGSVSPLHF. CDR3 DNA sequence: TGTGCCACCGGGACAGGGTCGGTTTCACCCCTCCACTTT.

This chain links TRBV6-5 with TRBJ1-6, with D hard to call. In germline, CDR1 is MNHEY, CDR2 SVGAGI. This CDR3 has 12 amino acids. V gave up 4 bases and J gave up 8 bases, with 6 bases separating them. The CDR3 nucleotides read TGTGCCAGCAGTTCGGGTTATTCACCCCTCCACTTT. Protein: CASSSGYSPLHF.

The chain couples TRBV6-1 to TRBJ2-1; 8 nucleotides match TRBD2. The CDR3 runs 15 residues. After removal of 2 bases from V and 0 bases from J, the junction contained 0 bases not matched to a gene. Germline assignment: CDR1 MNHNS and CDR2 SASEGT. The CDR3 loop reads CASSELAGSYNEQFF. The DNA for the CDR3 is TGTGCCAGCAGTGAACTAGCGGGCTCCTACAATGAGCAGTTCTTC.

V usage is TRBV3-1 (or the pseudogene TRBV3-2) and J usage is TRBJ1-1, with 9 bases that match TRBD1. The CDR3 sequence is 14 residues long. V lost 6 bases and J lost 3; bases outside the gene matches: 5. Looked up from germline, CDR1 is LGHDT and CDR2 is YNNKEL (reference sequence). The CDR3 protein is CASSLTGGDTEAFF. DNA of the CDR3: TGTGCCAGCAGTCTGACAGGGGGGGACACTGAAGCTTTCTTT.

J is TRBJ1-1 and V is TRBV15, with 10 nucleotides matching TRBD1. The CDR3 is made up of 14 amino acids. Germline V gene lookup returns CDR1 LNHNV and CDR2 YYDKDF (reference sequence). Trimming took 0 bases from V and 7 from J; bases not matched to a gene: 2. As DNA, the CDR3 is TGTGCCACCAGCAGAGAGGGGACAGGGGTTGAAGCTTTCTTT. Protein product: CATSREGTGVEAFF.

In its sample, this clone was seen a few times. The chain uses TRBV29-1 and TRBJ2-7; D is undetermined. CDR3 length equals 11 residues. Germline assignment: CDR1 SQVTM and CDR2 ANQGSEA. Trimming removed 6 bases from V and 6 bases from J, with 12 bases in between. This chain's CDR3 is CSVQALGEQYF. The DNA of the CDR3 is TGCAGCGTCCAGGCCCTGGGCGAGCAGTACTTC.

The rearrangement links TRBV25-1 to TRBJ1-4, with TRBD1 matching 8 bases. V lost 6 bases and J lost 8; bases outside the gene matches: 8. The CDR3 sequence is 14 residues long. CDR1 and CDR2 from the germline V gene are MGHDK and SYGVNS. The CDR3 DNA reads as TGTGCCAGCAGCCTAGACAGGGGTAGGGAAAAACTGTTTTTT. Translated: CASSLDRGREKLFF.

This CDR3 reads CASSHQKGTGTGRGDTQYF. The CDR3 coding sequence is TGTGCCAGCAGCCACCAAAAGGGAACCGGGACAGGGAGGGGAGATACGCAGTATTTT. This chain links TRBV3-1 (or the pseudogene TRBV3-2) with TRBJ2-3; 9 positions agree with TRBD1. The CDR3 spans 19 residues. CDR1 LGHDT and CDR2 YNNKEL come from the germline V gene (reference sequence). Trimming at V came to 3 bases and at J to 5 bases, leaving 18 bases not matched to a gene.